This is a list of T cell receptor beta chains from one sample in a study of cytomegalovirus exposure and HLA in healthy donors. Measured with immunoSEQ multiplex PCR; TCRdb has only the in-frame clones, and not every one. This sample has about 78,000 clones, with about 96% found just once. Sequencing input: PBMCs. These receptors were collected from a man younger than 30 in good health and CMV-seropositive. The CDR3 runs from the conserved cysteine through the conserved F or W. The D gene is left open where the match is weak. A clone size is listed for some rows: how often the clone was seen (once, few, many), or a class if it is expanded.

D,size,V,J,DNA,CDR3
TRBD2,-,TRBV27,TRBJ2-1,TGTGCCAGCAGCCCGGGGGGTGAGCAGTTCTTC,CASSPGGEQFF
-,-,TRBV6-6,TRBJ1-1,TGTGCCAGTCGGTCGGAGGGCCTAGCGACTGAAGCTTTCTTT,CASRSEGLATEAFF
TRBD2,-,TRBV2,TRBJ2-7,TGTGCCAGCAGTGACCTAGCGGGGGGGAGCTCCTACGAGCAGTACTTC,CASSDLAGGSSYEQYF
TRBD1,-,TRBV28,TRBJ1-5,TGTGCCAGCAGTGCCTGGACAGGGGGCAATCAGCCCCAGCATTTT,CASSAWTGGNQPQHF
-,-,TRBV27,TRBJ1-1,TGTGCCAGCAGTTTACACAGCTTGAACACTGAAGCTTTCTTT,CASSLHSLNTEAFF
-,-,TRBV5-1,TRBJ2-5,TGCGCCAGCAGCATACAGGGCCAAGAGACCCAGTACTTC,CASSIQGQETQYF
TRBD2,-,TRBV6-1,TRBJ2-2,TGTGCCATCTCGGGAGGGCCCGGGGAGCTGTTTTTT,CAISGGPGELFF
-,-,TRBV5-1,TRBJ2-6,TGCGCCAGCTCCCTCCAGGGGAGCTCTGGGGCCAACGTCCTGACTTTC,CASSLQGSSGANVLTF
-,-,TRBV11-2,TRBJ2-1,TGTGCCAGCAGCTTAGGATTTGCGGTAGGCAATGAGCAGTTCTTC,CASSLGFAVGNEQFF
TRBD2,once,TRBV25-1,TRBJ2-7,TGTGCCAGCAGTGCGGGGGGGGAGGGGTGGGAGCAGTACTTC,CASSAGGEGWEQYF
-,-,TRBV18,TRBJ1-1,TGTGCCAGCTCACCACGTCCGGGGGGCACTGAAGCTTTCTTT,CASSPRPGGTEAFF